The sequence of this T cell receptor beta chain was determined in a study of T-cell memory formation after mild COVID-19. Details on this clonotype: Its antigen is undetermined.

V lost 4 bases and J 4 bases, leaving 14 bases between the germline ends. The CDR3 is made up of 14 amino acids. Germline V lookup: CDR1 SGHKS, CDR2 YYEKEE (reference sequence). TCRdb reanalysed the 5' RACE reads using MiXCR and keeps one entry per CDR3 protein. The table shows over 40,000 distinct CDR3 sequences, with 9% to 15% occurring only once. Whole-study findings and limits: SARS-CoV-2 specificity of second-wave clones peaking day 37 was unconfirmed. Some responding clones appeared in pre-infection memory, suggesting cross-reactive memory joined.

This TCR derives from a young man who had mild COVID-19 (a few samples of this study predate the infection). Cell type and time point are not known. The sequencing sample was made of PBMCs or a T cell subset sorted from them (not recorded which). The chain links TRBV5-5 to TRBJ2-5, with a weak D call TRBD2 (6 bases). This CDR3 reads CASSQAGGRETQYF. CDR3 sequence (DNA): TGTGCCAGCAGCCAGGCCGGGGGAAGAGAGACCCAGTACTTC.